The 27 T cell receptor beta chains below all came from one sample that was sequenced in a study of shared clonotypes between healthy human individuals. Data came from immunoSEQ multiplex PCR; TCRdb stores just in-frame clones and leaves some out. Of 600,000 to 800,000 clones listed, just under 75% are singletons. The material sequenced was memory CD4+ T cells sorted from blood. Documented subset: CD45RA-negative fraction. These receptor sequences come from a woman in her twenties or thirties in good health.

The chain couples TRBV9 to TRBJ2-1; D gene ambiguous. Germline V gives CDR1 SGDLS, CDR2 YYNGEE. V lost 4 bases, J lost 0 bases, and 8 bases lay in between. There are 14 residues in the CDR3. The CDR3 spells CASSPVLSYNEQFF. The CDR3 nucleotides are TGTGCCAGCAGCCCCGTACTCTCCTACAATGAGCAGTTCTTC.

With regard to this clone: The sample has other DNA sequences that encode this CDR3 too. V usage is TRBV5-1 and J usage is TRBJ2-2; 8 bases are a match to TRBD2. This CDR3 spans 16 amino acids. The V segment lost 4 bases and the J segment 0 bases; nucleotides outside the gene matches: 5. Germline V gene sequence: CDR1 SGHRS, CDR2 YFSETQ. The CDR3 here is CASSPLAGSNTGELFF. The CDR3 DNA reads as TGCGCCAGCAGCCCTTTAGCGGGATCGAACACCGGGGAGCTGTTTTTT.

The chain employs TRBV15 and TRBJ2-3; perhaps TRBD1 as D (6 bases). The CDR3 has 16 amino acids. Germline CDR1 and CDR2: LNHNV and YYDKDF (reference sequence). V was pared by 5 bases and J by 0 bases, with 15 bases between. The chain's CDR3 is CATSFGMGQSTDTQYF. The CDR3 DNA reads TGTGCCACCAGCTTTGGGATGGGACAAAGCACAGATACGCAGTATTTT.

This chain uses TRBV19 with TRBJ1-4; a possible D gene is TRBD1 (5 bases). Per germline, CDR1 LNHDA and CDR2 SQIVND (reference sequence). Trimming left V 2 bases short and J 5 bases short, with 12 bases between. This CDR3 contains 15 residues. This CDR3 reads CASSIQGGANEKLFF. In DNA form, the CDR3 reads TGTGCCAGTAGTATACAAGGAGGGGCCAATGAAAAACTGTTTTTT.

CDR3 region: CASSRGGVSQPQHF. The CDR3 DNA follows: TGTGCCAGCAGTCGGGGGGGGGTGAGCCAGCCCCAGCATTTT. The V gene is TRBV28, the J gene TRBJ1-5, with a weak D call TRBD1 (5 bases). The germline V and J ends were trimmed by 5 bases and 7 bases, with 15 bases remaining between them. CDR1 is MDHEN, CDR2 SYDVKM, per germline. This CDR3 region has 14 residues.

The chain recombines TRBV19 with TRBJ2-1; D unclear. The CDR3 length is 12 residues. Between the trimmed V and J ends, which lost 5 bases and 9 bases, there was a span of 11 bases. Germline V lookup: CDR1 LNHDA, CDR2 SQIVND (reference sequence). This chain's CDR3 is CASSSANIEQFF. The CDR3 bases are TGTGCCAGTAGTTCTGCGAACATTGAGCAGTTCTTC.

The chain joins TRBV19 to TRBJ2-5; D is uncertain. V lost 5 bases and J 3 bases, leaving 7 bases between the germline ends. This CDR3 has 12 amino acids. CDR1 is LNHDA and CDR2 is SQIVND in the germline V gene (reference sequence). This CDR3 reads CASSYKKETQYF. CDR3 DNA: TGTGCCAGTAGTTACAAGAAAGAGACCCAGTACTTC.

The table lists this clone with a few counts. DNA for the CDR3: TGTGCCAGCAGACGACTTCCTGAGGGAAACACAGATACGCAGTATTTT. Its protein product is CASRRLPEGNTDTQYF. The J gene is TRBJ2-3, the V gene TRBV2, with a tentative D call TRBD2 (5 bases). V was cut by 6 bases and J by 2 bases, with 18 bases left in between. The CDR3 is 16 amino acids. CDR1 is SNHLY and CDR2 is FYNNEI in the germline V gene.

The chain combines TRBV7-6 with TRBJ1-1; 8 bases are a match to TRBD1. J gave up 5 bases and V 3 bases, and 8 bases lay outside the gene matches. The CDR3 contains 15 residues. CDR1 SGHVS and CDR2 FNYEAQ come from the germline V gene. The CDR3 nucleotides are TGTGCCAGCAGCTTCCAGGACACAGGGGGGACTGAAGCTTTCTTT. Its translation is CASSFQDTGGTEAFF.

About this clone: Other nucleotide sequences in the sample specify the same CDR3. The chain employs TRBV7-9 and TRBJ2-3; D is possibly TRBD2 (5 bases). Looked up from germline, CDR1 is SEHNR and CDR2 is FQNEAQ (reference sequence). The CDR3 is 14 amino acids. V lost 2 bases and J 2 bases, leaving 8 bases between the germline ends. CDR3 protein: CASSLREFTDTQYF. The CDR3 nucleotides read TGTGCCAGCAGCTTAAGGGAGTTCACAGATACGCAGTATTTT.

This CDR3 reads CASSFGSVGDYEQYF. CDR3 coding DNA: TGCGCCAGCAGCTTCGGGAGCGTGGGGGACTACGAGCAGTACTTC. The chain is built from TRBV5-1 and TRBJ2-7; D is perhaps TRBD2 (6 bases). V was clipped by 2 bases and J by 3 bases, with 15 bases between them. Per germline, CDR1 SGHRS and CDR2 YFSETQ. This CDR3 is built from 15 residues.

This chain joins TRBV27 and TRBJ2-5, with D maybe TRBD2 (6 bases). V dropped 5 bases and J dropped 4 bases, with 14 bases sitting between them. CDR1 is MNHEY, CDR2 SMNVEV, per germline (reference sequence). The CDR3 is 14 residues long. This CDR3 is CASSPGTLGETQYF. The CDR3 DNA reads TGTGCCAGCAGTCCCGGGACTCTGGGAGAGACCCAGTACTTC.

This clone was detected once. The chain links TRBV6-5 to TRBJ1-4; D is possibly TRBD1 (6 bases). Trimming removed 5 bases at V and 5 bases at J, with 12 bases between. The CDR3 covers 14 residues. Germline lookup yields CDR1 MNHEY and CDR2 SVGAGI. In DNA, the CDR3 is TGTGCCAGCAGTCCTCCGGGGGCAAATGAAAAACTGTTTTTT. Translation gives CASSPPGANEKLFF.

The rearrangement links TRBV18 to TRBJ1-2; TRBD1 matches at 10 bases. The CDR3 is 13 amino acids. V shed 4 bases, J shed 6 bases, and the junction held 2 bases outside the gene matches. The germline CDR1 and CDR2 sequences are KGHSH and LQKENI. CDR3 protein: CASSQGQGDGYTF. CDR3 DNA: TGTGCCAGCTCACAAGGACAGGGGGATGGCTACACCTTC.

The chain's CDR3 is CASSYGAGVPNEQFF. The CDR3 DNA follows: TGTGCCAGCAGTTACGGGGCAGGGGTCCCCAATGAGCAGTTCTTC. The genes are TRBV6-5 and TRBJ2-1; D is possibly TRBD1 (6 bases). The CDR3 extends over 15 amino acids. Per the germline V gene, CDR1 is MNHEY and CDR2 is SVGAGI. The germline V and J ends were trimmed by 2 bases and 6 bases, with 14 bases remaining between them.

This chain joins TRBV5-1 and TRBJ1-2, with 8 bases fitting TRBD1. Germline CDR1 and CDR2: SGHRS and YFSETQ. This CDR3 contains 13 residues. J lost 7 bases, V lost 2 bases, and 4 bases had no gene match. Written as DNA, the CDR3 is TGCGCCAGCAGCTTCCAGGGGGCGGGTGGCTACACCTTC. It encodes CASSFQGAGGYTF.

This clone was observed a few times. The same CDR3 is also encoded by other DNA sequences in this sample. This rearrangement joins TRBV5-1 to TRBJ2-1, with unresolved D. Germline V gene lookup returns CDR1 SGHRS and CDR2 YFSETQ. The CDR3 is 15 amino acids. Trimming stripped 4 bases from V and 0 bases from J, with 11 bases between. The DNA for the CDR3 is TGCGCCAGCAGCCTGGACGTCCCCTCCTACAATGAGCAGTTCTTC. Protein: CASSLDVPSYNEQFF.

The rearrangement joins TRBV2 to TRBJ1-1; D possibly corresponds to TRBD1 (6 bases). CDR3 length: 13 amino acids. Germline V gene data show CDR1 as SNHLY and CDR2 as FYNNEI. Deletions cut 6 bases from V and 13 bases from J, with 21 bases between. The CDR3 coding sequence is TGTGCCAGCAGAATCCGGGACACCGGCGTGGGTTTCTTT. Translated: CASRIRDTGVGFF.

The V call is TRBV5-1, the J call TRBJ2-7; 8 bases fit TRBD2. Germline CDR1 is SGHRS and CDR2 is YFSETQ. V dropped 4 bases and J dropped 2; count of bases not matched to a gene: 17. The CDR3 contains 18 residues. CDR3 DNA: TGCGCCAGCAGCCAAGGGCGGGGTAGCGGGACGACCCCCTACGAGCAGTACTTC. This encodes CASSQGRGSGTTPYEQYF.

This clone was observed many times. V gene TRBV6-1 combines with J gene TRBJ2-7; a weak D match, TRBD1 (6 bases). V gave up 7 bases and J gave up 0 bases, with 16 bases separating them. CDR1 and CDR2 (germline): MNHNS, SASEGT. This CDR3 has 15 residues. The DNA of the CDR3 is TGTGCCAGCATACCCAGGGGACCCGACTCCTACGAGCAGTACTTC. This gives the protein CASIPRGPDSYEQYF.

Worth noting for this clone: The same CDR3 is also encoded by other DNA sequences in this sample. The chain carries TRBV5-1 and TRBJ1-5; D unresolved. The V end lost 0 bases, the J end lost 3 bases, and 10 bases lay between the germline ends. The CDR3 consists of 15 residues. In germline, CDR1 is SGHRS, CDR2 YFSETQ. CDR3 residues: CASSLDGRSNQPQHF. CDR3 DNA: TGCGCCAGCAGCTTGGATGGCAGGTCCAATCAGCCCCAGCATTTT.

Comments on this clone: Germline is not matched at one junction end, which may reflect a read error. V is TRBV5-6 and J is TRBJ1-1, with 9 bases lining up with TRBD1. Germline assignment: CDR1 SGHDT and CDR2 YYEEEE. The CDR3 sequence is 16 residues long. This CDR3 is CASTLGLGQGNTEAFF. DNA for the CDR3: TGTGCCAGCACCTTGGGTTTGGGACAGGGGAACACTGAAGCTTTCTTT. The variable domain in full, completed from reference TRBV5-6 and TRBJ1-1, reads DAGVTQSPTHLIKTRGQQVTLRCSPKSGHDTVSWYQQALGQGPQFIFQYYEEEERQRGNFPDRFSGHQFPNYSSELNVNALLLGDSALYLCASTLGLGQGNTEAFFGQGTRLTVV.

The V and J genes are TRBV23-1 and TRBJ2-7; 8 positions agree with TRBD1. TRBV23-1 has ORF status, its function being uncertain. The V and J ends lost 3 bases and 3 bases, in that order; junction bases with no gene match: 19. CDR3 size: 19 residues. In nucleotides, the CDR3 is TGCGCCAGCAGTCACCTTCACGACCAGGGACAGGTCCCGTACTACGAGCAGTACTTC. It translates to CASSHLHDQGQVPYYEQYF.

V is TRBV9 and J is TRBJ2-5; D is uncertain. Per germline, CDR1 SGDLS and CDR2 YYNGEE. V dropped 3 bases and J dropped 5 bases, with 11 bases sitting between them. This CDR3 spans 13 amino acids. Here the CDR3 DNA reads TGTGCCAGCAGCGACCGAGATCTGGAGACCCAGTACTTC. Translation: CASSDRDLETQYF. Full variable domain (missing parts from reference TRBV9 and TRBJ2-5): DSGVTQTPKHLITATGQRVTLRCSPRSGDLSVYWYQQSLDQGLQFLIQYYNGEERAKGNILERFSAQQFPDLHSELNLSSLELGDSALYFCASSDRDLETQYFGPGTRLLVL.

The count of this clone is one. The J gene is TRBJ2-1, the V gene TRBV5-1; D possibly uses TRBD1 or TRBD2 (5 bases each). CDR3 length equals 13 residues. Trimming removed 3 bases at V and 10 bases at J, with 14 bases between. Germline loops: CDR1 SGHRS, CDR2 YFSETQ. CDR3 amino acids: CASSWGGDGEQFF. The CDR3 DNA reads as TGCGCCAGCAGCTGGGGTGGGGACGGGGAGCAGTTCTTC. Filled out from reference TRBV5-1 and TRBJ2-1, the complete variable domain reads KAGVTQTPRYLIKTRGQQVTLSCSPISGHRSVSWYQQTPGQGLQFLFEYFSETQRNKGNFPGRFSGRQFSNSRSEMNVSTLELGDSALYLCASSWGGDGEQFFGPGTRLTVL.

This clone was seen at least ten times. The V and J genes are TRBV6-1 and TRBJ2-1; TRBD2 matches 15 bases. This CDR3 contains 16 residues. Unmatched junction bases numbered 4, after V lost 2 bases and J lost 8 bases. CDR1 and CDR2 (germline): MNHNS, SASEGT. The CDR3 loop is CASSEWTSGRADEQFF. The CDR3 DNA reads as TGTGCCAGCAGTGAATGGACTAGCGGGAGGGCCGATGAGCAGTTCTTC.

This clone was seen only a few times. The chain employs TRBV19 and TRBJ1-2, with TRBD1 as a possible D gene (5 bases). V was trimmed by 7 bases and J by 2 bases, leaving 20 bases between them. Germline CDR1 LNHDA, CDR2 SQIVND (reference sequence). This CDR3 is 16 amino acids long. The CDR3 nucleotides read TGTGCCAGTATGCGGGGACCGATGATGGGGAACTATGGCTACACCTTC. It translates to CASMRGPMMGNYGYTF.